This TCR beta chain came from a study of neoadjuvant nivolumab and ipilimumab in lung cancer. Study results and caveats: TCR clonality did not significantly correlate with pathologic tumor regression.

Profiling relied on immunoSEQ multiplex PCR, and the TCRdb table lists in-frame clones only, not all of them. The table records 30,000 to 35,000 clones, 80% to 95% of them present only once. As concerns this clone: Its antigen is undetermined.

J was trimmed by 7 bases and V by 0 bases; bases with no gene match: 9. The CDR3 runs 15 residues. Germline loops: CDR1 SGHNT, CDR2 YYREEE (reference sequence). Material: peripheral blood, obtained after neoadjuvant nivolumab, alone or with ipilimumab, at or shortly before surgery. This sequence was found in an adult with non-small cell lung cancer. The chain combines TRBV5-4 with TRBJ1-2; TRBD1 matches 7 bases. The CDR3 DNA reads TGTGCCAGCAGCTTGGCCGGGCAGGGGGTTATTGGCTACACCTTC. Translated, it gives CASSLAGQGVIGYTF.